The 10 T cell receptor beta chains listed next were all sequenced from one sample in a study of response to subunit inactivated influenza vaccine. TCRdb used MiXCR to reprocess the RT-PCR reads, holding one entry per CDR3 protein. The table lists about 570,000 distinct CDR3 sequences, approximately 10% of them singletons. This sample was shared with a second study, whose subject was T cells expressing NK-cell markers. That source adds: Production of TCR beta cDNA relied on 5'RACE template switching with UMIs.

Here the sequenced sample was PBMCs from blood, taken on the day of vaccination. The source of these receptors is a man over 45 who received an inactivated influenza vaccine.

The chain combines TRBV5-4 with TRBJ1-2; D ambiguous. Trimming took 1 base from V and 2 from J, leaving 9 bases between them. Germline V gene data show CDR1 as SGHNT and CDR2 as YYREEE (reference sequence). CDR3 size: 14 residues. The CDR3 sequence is CASSLPGNNYGYTF. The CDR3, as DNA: TGTGCCAGCAGCTTGCCCGGTAACAACTATGGCTACACCTTC.

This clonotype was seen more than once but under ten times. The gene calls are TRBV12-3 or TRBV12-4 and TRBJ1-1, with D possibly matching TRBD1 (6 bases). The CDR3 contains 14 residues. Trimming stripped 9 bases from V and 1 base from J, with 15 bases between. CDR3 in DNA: TGTGCCAGTGGGAGGGGGAGAGGGAACACTGAAGCTTTCTTT. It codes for CASGRGRGNTEAFF.

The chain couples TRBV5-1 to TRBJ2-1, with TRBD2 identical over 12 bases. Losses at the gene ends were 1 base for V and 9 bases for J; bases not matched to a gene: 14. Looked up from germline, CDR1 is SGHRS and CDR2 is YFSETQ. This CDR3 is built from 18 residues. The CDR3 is CASSLQEAMLAGGFEQFF. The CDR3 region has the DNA TGCGCCAGCAGCTTGCAGGAGGCGATGCTAGCGGGAGGGTTTGAGCAGTTCTTC.

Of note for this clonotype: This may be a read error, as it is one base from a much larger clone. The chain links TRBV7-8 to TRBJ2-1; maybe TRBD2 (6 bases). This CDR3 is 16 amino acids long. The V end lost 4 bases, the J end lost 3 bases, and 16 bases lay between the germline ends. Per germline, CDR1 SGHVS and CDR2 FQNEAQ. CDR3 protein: CASSSAGGNVYNEQFF. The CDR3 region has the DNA TGTGCCAGCAGCTCAGCCGGAGGGAACGTCTACAATGAGCAGTTCTTC.

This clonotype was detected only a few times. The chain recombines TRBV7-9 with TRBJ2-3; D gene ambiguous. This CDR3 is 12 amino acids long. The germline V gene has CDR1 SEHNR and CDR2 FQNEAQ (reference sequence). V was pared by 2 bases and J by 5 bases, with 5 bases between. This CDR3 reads CASSLQVDTQYF. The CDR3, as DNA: TGTGCCAGCAGCTTACAGGTAGATACGCAGTATTTT.

The CDR3 region is CASTKGTREGNEQFF. The CDR3 DNA is TGCGCCAGCACAAAAGGGACTAGGGAGGGCAATGAGCAGTTCTTC. The rearrangement uses TRBV5-1 and TRBJ2-1, with 8 positions matching TRBD2. Trimming took 6 bases from V and 6 from J; bases not matched to a gene: 11. The CDR3 runs to 15 residues. Germline CDR1 reads SGHRS; CDR2 reads YFSETQ.

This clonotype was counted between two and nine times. CDR3 bases: TGTGCCAGCAGTTTTCTAGCGGGAGGGCATGGGGAGACCCAGTACTTC. It yields the protein CASSFLAGGHGETQYF. This chain joins TRBV28 and TRBJ2-5, with 12 bases lining up with TRBD2. Germline trimming cut 3 bases from V and 5 bases from J; bases unmatched to any gene: 7. CDR1 is MDHEN and CDR2 is SYDVKM in the germline V gene. This CDR3 comprises 16 residues.

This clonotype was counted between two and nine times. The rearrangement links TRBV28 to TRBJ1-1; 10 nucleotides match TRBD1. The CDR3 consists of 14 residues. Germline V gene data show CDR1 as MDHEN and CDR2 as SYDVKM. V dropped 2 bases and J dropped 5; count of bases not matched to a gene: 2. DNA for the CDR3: TGTGCCAGCAGTTTAAGGACAGGGGGAACTGAAGCTTTCTTT. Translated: CASSLRTGGTEAFF.

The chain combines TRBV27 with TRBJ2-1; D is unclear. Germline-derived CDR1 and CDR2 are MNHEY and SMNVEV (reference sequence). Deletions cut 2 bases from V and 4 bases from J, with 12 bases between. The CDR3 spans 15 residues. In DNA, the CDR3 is TGTGCCAGCAGTTTAGCGCGGCCTCCTTACAATGAGCAGTTCTTC. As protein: CASSLARPPYNEQFF.

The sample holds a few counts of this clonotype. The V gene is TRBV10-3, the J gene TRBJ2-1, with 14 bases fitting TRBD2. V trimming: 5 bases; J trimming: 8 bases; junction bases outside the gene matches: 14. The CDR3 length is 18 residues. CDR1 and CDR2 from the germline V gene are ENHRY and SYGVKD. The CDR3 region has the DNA TGTGCCATCAGTTCCATCGGAGGGACTAGCGGGAGCGTTTATGAGCAGTTCTTC. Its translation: CAISSIGGTSGSVYEQFF.